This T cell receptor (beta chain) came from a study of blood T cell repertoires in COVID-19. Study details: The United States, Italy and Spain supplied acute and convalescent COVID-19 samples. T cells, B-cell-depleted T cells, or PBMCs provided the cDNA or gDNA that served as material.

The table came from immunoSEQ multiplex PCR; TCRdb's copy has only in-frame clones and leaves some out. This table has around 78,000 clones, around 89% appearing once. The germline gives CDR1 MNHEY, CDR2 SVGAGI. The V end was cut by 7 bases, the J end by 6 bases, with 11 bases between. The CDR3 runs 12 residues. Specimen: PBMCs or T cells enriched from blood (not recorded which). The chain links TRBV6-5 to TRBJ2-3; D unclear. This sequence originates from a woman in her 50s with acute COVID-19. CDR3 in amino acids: CASTDNGDTQYF. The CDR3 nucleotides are TGTGCCAGCACCGATAATGGCGATACGCAGTATTTT.